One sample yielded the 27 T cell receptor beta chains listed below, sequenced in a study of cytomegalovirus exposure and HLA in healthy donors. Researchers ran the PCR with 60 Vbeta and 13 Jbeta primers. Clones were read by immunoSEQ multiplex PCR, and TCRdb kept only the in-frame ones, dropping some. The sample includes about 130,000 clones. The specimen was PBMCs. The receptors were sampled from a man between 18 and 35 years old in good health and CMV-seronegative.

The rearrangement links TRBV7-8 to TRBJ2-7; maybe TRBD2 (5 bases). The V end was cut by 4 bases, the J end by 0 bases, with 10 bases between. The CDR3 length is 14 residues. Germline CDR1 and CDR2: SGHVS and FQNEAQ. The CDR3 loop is CASSYRELSYEQYF. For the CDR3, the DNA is TGTGCCAGCAGCTACCGGGAACTCTCCTACGAGCAGTACTTC.

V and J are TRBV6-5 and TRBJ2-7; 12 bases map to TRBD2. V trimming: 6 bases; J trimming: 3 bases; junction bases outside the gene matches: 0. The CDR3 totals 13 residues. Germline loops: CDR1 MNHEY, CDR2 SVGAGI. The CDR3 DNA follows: TGTGCCAGCAGGACTAGCGGGAGCTACGAGCAGTACTTC. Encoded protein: CASRTSGSYEQYF.

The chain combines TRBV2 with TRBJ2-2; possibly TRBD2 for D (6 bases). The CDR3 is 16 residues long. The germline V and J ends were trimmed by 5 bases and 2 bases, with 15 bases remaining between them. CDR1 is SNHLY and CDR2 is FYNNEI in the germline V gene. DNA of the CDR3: TGTGCCAGCAGTAGACTAGTTCCCCTTAACACCGGGGAGCTGTTTTTT. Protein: CASSRLVPLNTGELFF.

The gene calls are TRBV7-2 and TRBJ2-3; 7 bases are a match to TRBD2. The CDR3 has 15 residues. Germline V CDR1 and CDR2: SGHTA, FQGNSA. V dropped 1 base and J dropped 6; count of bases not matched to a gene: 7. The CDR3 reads CASSLGDYQTDTQYF. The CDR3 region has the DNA TGTGCCAGCAGCTTAGGGGACTATCAAACGGATACGCAGTATTTT. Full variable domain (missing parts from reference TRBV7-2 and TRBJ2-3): GAGVSQSPSNKVTEKGKDVELRCDPISGHTALYWYRQSLGQGLEFLIYFQGNSAPDKSGLPSDRFSAERTGGSVSTLTIQRTQQEDSAVYLCASSLGDYQTDTQYFGPGTRLTVL.

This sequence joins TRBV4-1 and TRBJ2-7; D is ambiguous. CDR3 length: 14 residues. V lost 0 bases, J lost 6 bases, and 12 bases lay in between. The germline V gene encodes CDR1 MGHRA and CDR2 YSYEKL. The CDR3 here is CASSQEEFPPEQYF. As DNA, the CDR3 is TGCGCCAGCAGCCAAGAGGAGTTCCCTCCCGAGCAGTACTTC.

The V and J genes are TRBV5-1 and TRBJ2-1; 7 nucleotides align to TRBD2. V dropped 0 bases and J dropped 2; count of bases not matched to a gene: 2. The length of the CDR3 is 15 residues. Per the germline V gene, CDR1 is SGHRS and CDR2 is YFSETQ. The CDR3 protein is CASSLEAGTYNEQFF. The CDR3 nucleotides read TGCGCCAGCAGCTTGGAAGCGGGAACCTACAATGAGCAGTTCTTC.

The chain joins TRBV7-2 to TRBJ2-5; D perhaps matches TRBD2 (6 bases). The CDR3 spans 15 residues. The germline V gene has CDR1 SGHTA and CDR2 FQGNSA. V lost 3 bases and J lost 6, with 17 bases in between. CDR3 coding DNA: TGTGCCAGCAGCTTGGGGGGTCCGCGCGTGAAGACCCAGTACTTC. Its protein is CASSLGGPRVKTQYF.

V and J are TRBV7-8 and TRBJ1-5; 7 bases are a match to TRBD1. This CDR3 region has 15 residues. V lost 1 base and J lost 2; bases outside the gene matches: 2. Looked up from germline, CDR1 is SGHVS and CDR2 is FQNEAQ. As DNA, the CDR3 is TGTGCCAGCAGCTTAGGGGACAGTCGCAATCAGCCCCAGCATTTT. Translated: CASSLGDSRNQPQHF. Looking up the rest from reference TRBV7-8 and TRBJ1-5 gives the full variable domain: GAGVSQSPRYKVAKRGQDVALRCDPISGHVSLFWYQQALGQGPEFLTYFQNEAQLDKSGLPSDRFFAERPEGSVSTLKIQRTQQEDSAVYLCASSLGDSRNQPQHFGDGTRLSIL.

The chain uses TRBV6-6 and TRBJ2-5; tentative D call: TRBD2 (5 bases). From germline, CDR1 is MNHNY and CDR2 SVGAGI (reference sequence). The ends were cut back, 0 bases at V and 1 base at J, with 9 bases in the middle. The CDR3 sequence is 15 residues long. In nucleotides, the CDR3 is TGTGCCAGCAGTTACTCGAGCGGCATCCAAGAGACCCAGTACTTC. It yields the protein CASSYSSGIQETQYF.

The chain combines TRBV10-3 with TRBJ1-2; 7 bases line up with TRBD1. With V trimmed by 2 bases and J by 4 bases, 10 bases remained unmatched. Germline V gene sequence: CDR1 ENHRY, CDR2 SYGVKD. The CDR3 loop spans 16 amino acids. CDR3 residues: CAISETAGGTGYGYTF. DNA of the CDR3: TGTGCCATCAGTGAGACTGCAGGGGGTACGGGCTATGGCTACACCTTC.

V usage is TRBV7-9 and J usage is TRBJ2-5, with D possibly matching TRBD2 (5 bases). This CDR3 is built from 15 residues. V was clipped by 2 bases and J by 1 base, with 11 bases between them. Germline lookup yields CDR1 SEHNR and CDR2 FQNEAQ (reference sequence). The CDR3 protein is CASSLKTGIQETQYF. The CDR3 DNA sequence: TGTGCCAGCAGCTTAAAGACGGGGATCCAAGAGACCCAGTACTTC. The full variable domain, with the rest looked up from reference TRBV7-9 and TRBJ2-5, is DTGVSQNPRHKITKRGQNVTFRCDPISEHNRLYWYRQTLGQGPEFLTYFQNEAQLEKSRLLSDRFSAERPKGSFSTLEIQRTEQGDSAMYLCASSLKTGIQETQYFGPGTRLLVL.

For the CDR3, the DNA is TGTGCCAGCAGCTTTGGAGGGTCCCAAGAGACCCAGTACTTC. This codes for CASSFGGSQETQYF. V usage is TRBV7-2 and J usage is TRBJ2-5; D perhaps matches TRBD2 (6 bases). The CDR3 sequence is 14 residues long. The V and J ends lost 3 bases and 1 base respectively, with 9 bases between them. Germline V gives CDR1 SGHTA, CDR2 FQGNSA.

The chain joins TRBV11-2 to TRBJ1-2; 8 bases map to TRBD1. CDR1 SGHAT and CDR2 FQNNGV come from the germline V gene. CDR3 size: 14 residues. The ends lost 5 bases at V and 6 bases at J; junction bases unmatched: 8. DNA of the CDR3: TGTGCCAGCAGCGGACAGACAGGGGTGGATGGCTACACCTTC. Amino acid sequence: CASSGQTGVDGYTF.

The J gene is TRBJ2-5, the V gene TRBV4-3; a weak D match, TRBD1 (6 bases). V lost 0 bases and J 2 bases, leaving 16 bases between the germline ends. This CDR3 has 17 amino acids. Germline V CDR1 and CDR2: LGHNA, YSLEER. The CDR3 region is CASSQDFVGGPQETQYF. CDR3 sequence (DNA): TGCGCCAGCAGCCAAGATTTTGTAGGGGGTCCTCAAGAGACCCAGTACTTC.

CDR3 nucleotide sequence: TGCGCCAGCCGTGTAAGGACAGGGAAGGCTGAAGCTTTCTTT. Translation gives CASRVRTGKAEAFF. V gene TRBV5-1 combines with J gene TRBJ1-1; 8 nucleotides line up with TRBD1. The V and J ends lost 7 bases and 6 bases, in that order; junction bases with no gene match: 11. The germline CDR1 and CDR2 sequences are SGHRS and YFSETQ. The CDR3 has 14 amino acids. The full variable domain, completed using reference TRBV5-1 and TRBJ1-1, is KAGVTQTPRYLIKTRGQQVTLSCSPISGHRSVSWYQQTPGQGLQFLFEYFSETQRNKGNFPGRFSGRQFSNSRSEMNVSTLELGDSALYLCASRVRTGKAEAFFGQGTRLTVV.

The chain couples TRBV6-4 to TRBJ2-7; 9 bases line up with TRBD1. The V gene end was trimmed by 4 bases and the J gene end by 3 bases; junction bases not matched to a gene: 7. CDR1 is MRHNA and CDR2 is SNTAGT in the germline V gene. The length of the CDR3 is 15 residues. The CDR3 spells CASSAGTGSFYEQYF. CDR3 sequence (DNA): TGTGCCAGCAGTGCGGGGACAGGGTCCTTCTACGAGCAGTACTTC.

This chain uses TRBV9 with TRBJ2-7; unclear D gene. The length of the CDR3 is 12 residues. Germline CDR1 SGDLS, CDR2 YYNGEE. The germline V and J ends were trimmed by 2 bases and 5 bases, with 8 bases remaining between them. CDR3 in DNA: TGTGCCAGCAGCGTTTCCGAGGACGAGCAGTACTTC. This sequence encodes CASSVSEDEQYF. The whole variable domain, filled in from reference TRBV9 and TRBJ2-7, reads DSGVTQTPKHLITATGQRVTLRCSPRSGDLSVYWYQQSLDQGLQFLIQYYNGEERAKGNILERFSAQQFPDLHSELNLSSLELGDSALYFCASSVSEDEQYFGPGTRLTVT.

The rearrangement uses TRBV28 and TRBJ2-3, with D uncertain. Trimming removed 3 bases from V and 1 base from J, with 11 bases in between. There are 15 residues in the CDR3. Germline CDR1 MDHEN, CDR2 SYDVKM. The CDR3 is CASSLRFVGTDTQYF. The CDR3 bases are TGTGCCAGCAGTTTGCGGTTTGTAGGCACAGATACGCAGTATTTT.

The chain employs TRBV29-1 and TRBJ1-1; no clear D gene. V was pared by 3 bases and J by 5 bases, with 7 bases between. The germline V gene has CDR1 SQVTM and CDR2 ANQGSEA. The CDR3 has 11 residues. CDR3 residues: CSVESRTEAFF. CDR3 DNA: TGCAGCGTTGAGTCCCGGACTGAAGCTTTCTTT.

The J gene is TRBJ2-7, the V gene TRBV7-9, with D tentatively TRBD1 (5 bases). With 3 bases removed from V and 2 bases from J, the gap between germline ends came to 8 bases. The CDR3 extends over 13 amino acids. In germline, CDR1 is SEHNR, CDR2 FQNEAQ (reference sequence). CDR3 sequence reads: CASSFQGTYEQYF. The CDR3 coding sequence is TGTGCCAGCAGCTTCCAGGGTACCTACGAGCAGTACTTC. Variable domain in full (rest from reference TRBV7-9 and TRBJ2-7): DTGVSQNPRHKITKRGQNVTFRCDPISEHNRLYWYRQTLGQGPEFLTYFQNEAQLEKSRLLSDRFSAERPKGSFSTLEIQRTEQGDSAMYLCASSFQGTYEQYFGPGTRLTVT.

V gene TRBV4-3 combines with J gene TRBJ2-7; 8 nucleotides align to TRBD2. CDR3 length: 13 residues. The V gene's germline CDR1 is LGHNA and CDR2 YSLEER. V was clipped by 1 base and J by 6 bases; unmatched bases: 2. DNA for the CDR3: TGCGCCAGCAGCCAAGCCCGGGGGGGCGAGCAGTACTTC. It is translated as CASSQARGGEQYF.

The chain's CDR3 is CATSREETSAYEQYF. DNA for the CDR3: TGTGCCACCAGCAGAGAGGAGACCTCGGCCTACGAGCAGTACTTC. This chain links TRBV15 with TRBJ2-7; D is undetermined. There are 15 residues in the CDR3. Germline values: CDR1 LNHNV, CDR2 YYDKDF (reference sequence). Between the trimmed V and J ends, which lost 0 bases and 2 bases, there was a span of 11 bases.

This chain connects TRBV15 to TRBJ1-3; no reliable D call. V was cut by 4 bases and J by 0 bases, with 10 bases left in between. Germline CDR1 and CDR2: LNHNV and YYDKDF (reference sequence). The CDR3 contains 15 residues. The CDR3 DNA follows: TGTGCCACCAGCATCCCTACCCTCTCTGGAAACACCATATATTTT. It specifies CATSIPTLSGNTIYF. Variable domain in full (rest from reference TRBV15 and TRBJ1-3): DAMVIQNPRYQVTQFGKPVTLSCSQTLNHNVMYWYQQKSSQAPKLLFHYYDKDFNNEADTPDNFQSRRPNTSFCFLDIRSPGLGDTAMYLCATSIPTLSGNTIYFGEGSWLTVV.

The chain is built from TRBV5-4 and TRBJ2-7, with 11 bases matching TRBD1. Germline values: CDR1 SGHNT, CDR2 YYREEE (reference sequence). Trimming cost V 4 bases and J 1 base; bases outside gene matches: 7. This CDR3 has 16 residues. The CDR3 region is CASSPPGTGGSYEQYF. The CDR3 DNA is TGTGCCAGCAGCCCCCCCGGGACAGGGGGTTCCTACGAGCAGTACTTC. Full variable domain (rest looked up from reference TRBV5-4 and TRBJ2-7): ETGVTQSPTHLIKTRGQQVTLRCSSQSGHNTVSWYQQALGQGPQFIFQYYREEENGRGNFPPRFSGLQFPNYSSELNVNALELDDSALYLCASSPPGTGGSYEQYFGPGTRLTVT.

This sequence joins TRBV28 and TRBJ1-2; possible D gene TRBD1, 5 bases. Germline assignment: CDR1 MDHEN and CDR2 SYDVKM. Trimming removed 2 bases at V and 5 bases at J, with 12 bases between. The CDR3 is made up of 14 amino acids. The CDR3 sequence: CASSLSGGVYGYTF. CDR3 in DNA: TGTGCCAGCAGTTTAAGCGGGGGGGTGTATGGCTACACCTTC.

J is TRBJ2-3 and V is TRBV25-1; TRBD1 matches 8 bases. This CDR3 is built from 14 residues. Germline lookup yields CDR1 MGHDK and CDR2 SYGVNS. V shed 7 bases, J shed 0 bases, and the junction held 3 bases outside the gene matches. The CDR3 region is CASNRDRSTDTQYF. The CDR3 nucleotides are TGTGCCAGCAACCGGGACAGGAGCACAGATACGCAGTATTTT. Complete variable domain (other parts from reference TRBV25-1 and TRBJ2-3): EADIYQTPRYLVIGTGKKITLECSQTMGHDKMYWYQQDPGMELHLIHYSYGVNSTEKGDLSSESTVSRIRTEHFPLTLESARPSHTSQYLCASNRDRSTDTQYFGPGTRLTVL.

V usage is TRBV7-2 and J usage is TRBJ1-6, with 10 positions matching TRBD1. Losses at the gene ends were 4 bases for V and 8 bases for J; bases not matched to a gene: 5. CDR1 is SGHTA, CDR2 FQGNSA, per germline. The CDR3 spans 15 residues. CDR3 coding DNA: TGTGCCAGCAGCTCCGGGACAGGGGTCGATTCACCCCTCCACTTT. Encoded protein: CASSSGTGVDSPLHF.